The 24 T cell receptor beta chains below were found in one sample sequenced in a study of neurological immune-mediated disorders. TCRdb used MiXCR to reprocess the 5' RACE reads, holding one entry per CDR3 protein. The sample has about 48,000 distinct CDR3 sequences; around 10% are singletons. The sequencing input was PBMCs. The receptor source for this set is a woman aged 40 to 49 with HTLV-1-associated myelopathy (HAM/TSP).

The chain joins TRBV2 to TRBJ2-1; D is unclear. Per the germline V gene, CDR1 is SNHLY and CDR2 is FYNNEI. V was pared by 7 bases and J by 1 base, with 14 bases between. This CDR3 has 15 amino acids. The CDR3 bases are TGTGCCAGCACCTCGACGTGGGTATCCTACAATGAGCAGTTCTTC. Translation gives CASTSTWVSYNEQFF.

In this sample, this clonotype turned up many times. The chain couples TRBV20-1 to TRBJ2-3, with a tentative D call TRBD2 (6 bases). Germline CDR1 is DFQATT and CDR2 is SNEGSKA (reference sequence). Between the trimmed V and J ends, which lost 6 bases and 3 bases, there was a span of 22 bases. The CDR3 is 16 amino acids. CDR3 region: CSANVEVGGRTDTQYF. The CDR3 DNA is TGCAGTGCCAATGTGGAAGTTGGAGGGCGGACAGATACGCAGTATTTT.

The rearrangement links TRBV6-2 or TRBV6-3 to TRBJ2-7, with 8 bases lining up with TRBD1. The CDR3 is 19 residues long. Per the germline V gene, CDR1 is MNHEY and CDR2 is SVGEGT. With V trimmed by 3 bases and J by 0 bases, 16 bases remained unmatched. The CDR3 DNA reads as TGTGCCAGCAGTTATCCGACAGGGGATGCGAAATGGATCTCCTACGAGCAGTACTTC. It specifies CASSYPTGDAKWISYEQYF.

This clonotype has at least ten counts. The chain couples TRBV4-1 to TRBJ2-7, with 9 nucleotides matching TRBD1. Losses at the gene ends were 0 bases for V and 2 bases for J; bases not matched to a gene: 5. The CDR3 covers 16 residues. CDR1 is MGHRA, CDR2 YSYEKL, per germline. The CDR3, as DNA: TGCGCCAGCAGCCAAGATCCCGGGACAGGGACCTACGAGCAGTACTTC. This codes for CASSQDPGTGTYEQYF.

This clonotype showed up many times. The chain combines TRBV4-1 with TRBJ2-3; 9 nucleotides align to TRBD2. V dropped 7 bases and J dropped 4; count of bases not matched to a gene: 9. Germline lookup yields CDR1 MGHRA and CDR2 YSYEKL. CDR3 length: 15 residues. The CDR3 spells CASTSRLAEADTQYF. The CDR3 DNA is TGCGCCAGCACCTCAAGACTAGCGGAGGCAGATACGCAGTATTTT.

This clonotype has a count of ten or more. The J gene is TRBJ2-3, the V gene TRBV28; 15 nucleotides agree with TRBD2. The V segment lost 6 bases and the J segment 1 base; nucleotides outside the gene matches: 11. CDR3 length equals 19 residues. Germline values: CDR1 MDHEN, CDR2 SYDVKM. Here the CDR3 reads CASRFSGLAGGLGTDTQYF. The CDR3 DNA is TGTGCCAGCAGATTCTCCGGACTAGCGGGGGGGCTGGGCACAGATACGCAGTATTTT.

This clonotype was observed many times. DNA of the CDR3: TGTGCCAGCAGCTTGGCCAAGTTCCCCAGCTCCTACAATGAGCAGTTCTTC. Encoded protein: CASSLAKFPSSYNEQFF. The chain couples TRBV5-5 to TRBJ2-1; D gene unclear. CDR1 SGHKS and CDR2 YYEKEE come from the germline V gene (reference sequence). The CDR3 consists of 17 residues. Deletions cut 0 bases from V and 0 bases from J, with 13 bases between.

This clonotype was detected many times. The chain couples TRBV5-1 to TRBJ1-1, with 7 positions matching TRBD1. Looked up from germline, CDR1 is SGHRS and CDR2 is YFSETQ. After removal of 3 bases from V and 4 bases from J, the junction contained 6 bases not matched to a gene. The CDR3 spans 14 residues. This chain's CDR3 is CASSSQGVGTEAFF. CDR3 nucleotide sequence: TGCGCCAGCAGCTCTCAGGGGGTCGGCACTGAAGCTTTCTTT.

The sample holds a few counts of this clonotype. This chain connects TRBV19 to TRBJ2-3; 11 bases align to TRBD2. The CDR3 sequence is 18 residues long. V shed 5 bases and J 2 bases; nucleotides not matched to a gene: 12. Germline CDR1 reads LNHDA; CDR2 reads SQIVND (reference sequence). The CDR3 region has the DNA TGTGCCAGTAGTTCAAGCCAGCTAGCGGGGGGATTCACAGATACGCAGTATTTT. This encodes CASSSSQLAGGFTDTQYF.

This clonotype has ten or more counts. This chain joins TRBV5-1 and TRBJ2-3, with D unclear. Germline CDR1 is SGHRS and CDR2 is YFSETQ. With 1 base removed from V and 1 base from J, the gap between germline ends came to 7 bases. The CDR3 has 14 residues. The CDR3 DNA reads TGCGCCAGCAGCTTGTGGCGAGGCACAGATACGCAGTATTTT. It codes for CASSLWRGTDTQYF.

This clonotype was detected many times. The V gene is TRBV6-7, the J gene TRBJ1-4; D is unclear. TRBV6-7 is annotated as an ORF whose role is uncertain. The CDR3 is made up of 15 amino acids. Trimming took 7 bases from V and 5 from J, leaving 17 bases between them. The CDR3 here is CASNYRRNRNEKLFF. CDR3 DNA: TGTGCCAGCAATTATCGACGGAACCGAAATGAAAAACTGTTTTTT.

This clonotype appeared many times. CDR3 sequence (DNA): TGCAGTGCTAGAGATTGGGACAACAATGGCTACACCTTC. This encodes CSARDWDNNGYTF. This chain links TRBV20-1 with TRBJ1-2; D may be TRBD1 (6 bases). Germline-derived CDR1 and CDR2 are DFQATT and SNEGSKA (reference sequence). The CDR3 has 13 amino acids. Deletions cut 0 bases from V and 6 bases from J, with 11 bases between.

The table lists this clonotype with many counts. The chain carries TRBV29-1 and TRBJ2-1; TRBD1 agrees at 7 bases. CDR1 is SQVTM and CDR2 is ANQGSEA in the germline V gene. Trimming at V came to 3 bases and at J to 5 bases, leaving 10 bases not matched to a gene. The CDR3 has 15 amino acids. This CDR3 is CSVDDDRALDNEQFF. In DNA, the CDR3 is TGCAGCGTTGACGATGACAGGGCATTGGACAATGAGCAGTTCTTC.

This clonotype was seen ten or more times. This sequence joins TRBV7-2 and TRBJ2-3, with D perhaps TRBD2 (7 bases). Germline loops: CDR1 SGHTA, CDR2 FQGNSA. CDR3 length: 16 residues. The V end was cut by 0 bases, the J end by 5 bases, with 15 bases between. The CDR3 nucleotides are TGTGCCAGCAGCTTAGCGGGGGGGCCGGTCCGAGATACGCAGTATTTT. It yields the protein CASSLAGGPVRDTQYF.

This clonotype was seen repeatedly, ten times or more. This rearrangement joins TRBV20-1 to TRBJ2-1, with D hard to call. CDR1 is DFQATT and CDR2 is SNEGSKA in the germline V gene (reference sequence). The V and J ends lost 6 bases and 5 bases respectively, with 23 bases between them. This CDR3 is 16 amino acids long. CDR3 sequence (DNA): TGCAGTGCCGCTATTGGCCCTGGGTTCTATAACAATGAGCAGTTCTTC. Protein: CSAAIGPGFYNNEQFF.

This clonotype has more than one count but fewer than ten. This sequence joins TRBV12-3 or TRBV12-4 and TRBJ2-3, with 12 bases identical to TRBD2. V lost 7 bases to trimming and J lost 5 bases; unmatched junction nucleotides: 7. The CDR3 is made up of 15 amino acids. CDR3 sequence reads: CASTSSGGAEDTQYF. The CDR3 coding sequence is TGTGCCAGCACCTCTAGCGGGGGGGCTGAAGATACGCAGTATTTT.

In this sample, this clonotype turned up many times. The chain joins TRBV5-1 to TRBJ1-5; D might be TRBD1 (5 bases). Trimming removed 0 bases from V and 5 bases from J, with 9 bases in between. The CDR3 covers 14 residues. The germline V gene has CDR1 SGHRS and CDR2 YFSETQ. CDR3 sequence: CASSLGRADQPQHF. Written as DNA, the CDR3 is TGCGCCAGCAGCTTGGGCAGGGCGGATCAGCCCCAGCATTTT.

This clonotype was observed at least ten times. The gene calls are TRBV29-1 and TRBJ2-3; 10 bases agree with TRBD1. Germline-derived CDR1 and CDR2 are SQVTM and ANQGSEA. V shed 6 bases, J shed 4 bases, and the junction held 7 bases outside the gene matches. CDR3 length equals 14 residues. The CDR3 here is CSVSRQGAADTQYF. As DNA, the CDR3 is TGCAGCGTCTCCAGACAGGGGGCCGCAGATACGCAGTATTTT.

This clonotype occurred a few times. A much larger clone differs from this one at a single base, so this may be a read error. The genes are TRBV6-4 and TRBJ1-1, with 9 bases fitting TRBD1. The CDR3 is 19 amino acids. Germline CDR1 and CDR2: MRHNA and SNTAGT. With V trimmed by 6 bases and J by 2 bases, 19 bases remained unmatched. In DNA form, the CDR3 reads TGTGCCAGCAGGAAGACCCCCGGGACAGGGCTGAGACATAACACTGAAGCTTTCTTT. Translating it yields CASRKTPGTGLRHNTEAFF.

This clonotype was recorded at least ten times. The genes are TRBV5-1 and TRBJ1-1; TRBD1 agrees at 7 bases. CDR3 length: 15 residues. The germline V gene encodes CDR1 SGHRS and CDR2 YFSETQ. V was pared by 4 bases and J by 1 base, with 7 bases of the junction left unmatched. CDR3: CASSETGTENTEAFF. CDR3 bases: TGCGCCAGCAGCGAGACCGGGACAGAGAACACTGAAGCTTTCTTT. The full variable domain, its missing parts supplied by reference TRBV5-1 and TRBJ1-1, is KAGVTQTPRYLIKTRGQQVTLSCSPISGHRSVSWYQQTPGQGLQFLFEYFSETQRNKGNFPGRFSGRQFSNSRSEMNVSTLELGDSALYLCASSETGTENTEAFFGQGTRLTVV.

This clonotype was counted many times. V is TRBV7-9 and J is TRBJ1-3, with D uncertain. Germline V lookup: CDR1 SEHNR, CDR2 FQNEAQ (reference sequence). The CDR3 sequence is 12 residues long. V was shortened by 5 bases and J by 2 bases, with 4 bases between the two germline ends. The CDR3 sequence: CASSPTGNTIYF. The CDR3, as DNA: TGTGCCAGCAGCCCTACTGGAAACACCATATATTTT.

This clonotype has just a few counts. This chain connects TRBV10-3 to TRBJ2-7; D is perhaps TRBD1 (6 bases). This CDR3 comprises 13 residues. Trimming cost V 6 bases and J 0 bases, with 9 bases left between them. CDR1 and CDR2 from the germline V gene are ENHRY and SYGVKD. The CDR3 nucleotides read TGTGCCATCAGGGGACAAAGCTCCTACGAGCAGTACTTC. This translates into CAIRGQSSYEQYF.

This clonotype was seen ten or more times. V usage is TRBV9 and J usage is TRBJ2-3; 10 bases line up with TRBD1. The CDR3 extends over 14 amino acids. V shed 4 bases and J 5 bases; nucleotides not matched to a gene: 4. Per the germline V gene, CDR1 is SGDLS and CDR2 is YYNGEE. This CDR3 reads CASSRDRGKDTQYF. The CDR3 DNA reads TGTGCCAGCAGCAGGGACAGGGGAAAAGATACGCAGTATTTT.

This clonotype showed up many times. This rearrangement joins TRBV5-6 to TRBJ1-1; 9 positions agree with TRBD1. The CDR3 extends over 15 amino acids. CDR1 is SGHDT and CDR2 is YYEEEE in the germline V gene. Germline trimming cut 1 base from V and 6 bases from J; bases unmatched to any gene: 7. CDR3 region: CASSLLMRTGAEAFF. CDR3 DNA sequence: TGTGCCAGCAGCTTGTTGATGAGGACAGGGGCTGAAGCTTTCTTT.